This T cell receptor beta chain was sequenced in a study of CXCR3-negative and CXCR3-positive naive CD8 T cells. Study-wide results and caveats: Hydrophobicity was higher for TRB CDR3s found in CXCR3-positive naive cells than in CXCR3-negative naive cells. PBMCs showed partially decreased CXCR3 expression after cryopreservation, and most assays used fresh PBMCs.

As concerns this clonotype: Antigen unknown.

The libraries of TRB cDNA were constructed through 5' RACE using UMI labels. TCRdb reprocessed the 5' RACE reads and stores each CDR3 protein as one record, lacking DNA. The sample shows some 64,000 distinct CDR3 sequences, and under 0.9% sits with its ten largest clones. Identification of naive CD8+ T cells rested on CD45RO-CCR7+CD27+CD95- status. This receptor was obtained from a human donor in good health. Some clones in this sample may be carry-over from other donors' samples. The sample was naive CXCR3+ CD8+ T cells from blood. The subset: CD45RO-CCR7+CD27+CD95- naive CD8+ T cells expressing CXCR3 (TNR3+).

The CDR3 region is CASSLGSSYNEQFF. V and J are TRBV5-1 and TRBJ2-1. The CDR3 spans 14 residues. Germline loops: CDR1 SGHRS, CDR2 YFSETQ.